This is a list of T cell receptor beta chains from one sample in a study of circulating CD8 cells and anti-PD-1 response in melanoma. TCRdb recomputed calls from the reads with MiXCR, one row per CDR3 protein. Among more than 500 distinct CDR3 sequences listed, under 7.5% were seen once. Sequenced here: CD8+ T cells from PBMCs, sampled at baseline or after one month of anti-PD-1 therapy (not recorded which). The receptors shown here come from a human donor with melanoma. CDR3s leave out the opening cysteine and the closing phenylalanine or tryptophan. Fields, in order: CDR3 protein, J gene, V gene.

cdr3_aa: ASSPTGNYGYA; j_call: TRBJ1-2; v_call: TRBV28
cdr3_aa: ASRLKAYEQY; j_call: TRBJ2-7; v_call: TRBV2
cdr3_aa: ASSLASGTVSSPLH; j_call: TRBJ1-6; v_call: TRBV27
cdr3_aa: ASSFGTGDYEQY; j_call: TRBJ2-7; v_call: TRBV12-3/TRBV12-4
cdr3_aa: AISSRTGRLYEQY; j_call: TRBJ2-7; v_call: TRBV10-3
cdr3_aa: ASSPGYGDTGAF; j_call: TRBJ1-1; v_call: TRBV7-2
cdr3_aa: ASSSNGRGYNQPQH; j_call: TRBJ1-5; v_call: TRBV7-3
cdr3_aa: AGSVGQGPGELF; j_call: TRBJ2-2; v_call: TRBV6-4
cdr3_aa: ASSFLTSGSYEQY; j_call: TRBJ2-7; v_call: TRBV7-2
cdr3_aa: ASSASGTGELF; j_call: TRBJ2-2; v_call: TRBV2
cdr3_aa: ASSDDRVGPYEQY; j_call: TRBJ2-7; v_call: TRBV19
cdr3_aa: ASSLLGTPSYEQY; j_call: TRBJ2-7; v_call: TRBV27
cdr3_aa: ASSRDKNIQY; j_call: TRBJ2-4; v_call: TRBV21-1
cdr3_aa: SAQGTYGYT; j_call: TRBJ1-2; v_call: TRBV20-1
cdr3_aa: ASSFLGRDTGELF; j_call: TRBJ2-2; v_call: TRBV28
cdr3_aa: ATYRGDTEAF; j_call: TRBJ1-1; v_call: TRBV2
cdr3_aa: ASSPEGHPGRAF; j_call: TRBJ1-1; v_call: TRBV6-5